This T cell receptor (beta chain) was documented in a study of T cells in localized non-small cell lung cancer. In the case of this clone: Its target is unknown.

General study points: Of the top 100 tumor clones, median around 60 were in adjacent lung, around 28 among its top 100. Higher adjacent-lung clonality was associated with shorter survival. One tumor region alone was sequenced, and heterogeneity therefore remains possible. In uninvolved adjacent lung, T cell clonality reached its highest value, exceeding tumor.

Method: immunoSEQ multiplex PCR; TCRdb's copy keeps in-frame clones and lacks some. The sample records around 91,000 clones, roughly 90% being singletons. CDR3 size: 18 residues. V lost 3 bases to trimming and J lost 2 bases, with 21 bases between them. Germline V gene sequence: CDR1 LGHNA, CDR2 YNFKEQ. The J gene is TRBJ2-3, the V gene TRBV4-2; D possibly corresponds to TRBD2 (6 bases). Sequenced material: peripheral blood, taken before any cancer treatment. The receptor comes from a man aged 35 to 70 with stage I squamous cell lung carcinoma. DNA for the CDR3: TGTGCCAGCAGCCAGGGCGACCTCCGGGGGAGACTCACAGATACGCAGTATTTT. It codes for CASSQGDLRGRLTDTQYF.